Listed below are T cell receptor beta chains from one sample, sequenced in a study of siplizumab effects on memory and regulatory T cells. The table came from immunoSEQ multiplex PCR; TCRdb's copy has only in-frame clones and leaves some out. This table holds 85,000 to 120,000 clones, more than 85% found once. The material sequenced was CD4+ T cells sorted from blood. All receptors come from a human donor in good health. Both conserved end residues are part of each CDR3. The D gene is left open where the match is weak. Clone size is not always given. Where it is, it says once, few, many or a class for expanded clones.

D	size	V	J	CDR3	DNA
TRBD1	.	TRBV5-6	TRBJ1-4	CASSGTGVGEKLFF	TGTGCCAGCAGCGGTACAGGGGTGGGTGAAAAACTGTTTTTT
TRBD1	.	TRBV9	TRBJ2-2	CASSVQGGTNTGELFF	TGTGCCAGCAGCGTACAAGGGGGCACGAACACCGGGGAGCTGTTTTTT
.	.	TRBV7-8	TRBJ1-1	CASSLAGNTEAFF	TGTGCCAGCAGCTTAGCAGGGAACACTGAAGCTTTCTTT
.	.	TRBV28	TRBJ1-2	CASSWTARGPYGYTF	TGTGCCAGCAGTTGGACAGCAAGGGGCCCTTATGGCTACACCTTC
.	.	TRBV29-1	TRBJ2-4	CSAGTGQYIQYF	TGCAGCGCCGGGACCGGACAGTACATTCAGTACTTC
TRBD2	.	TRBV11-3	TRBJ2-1	CASSLARVASGPYNEQFF	TGTGCCAGCAGCTTAGCTAGGGTCGCTAGCGGGCCTTACAATGAGCAGTTCTTC
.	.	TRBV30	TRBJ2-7	CAWTGAYEQYF	TGTGCCTGGACAGGGGCTTACGAGCAGTACTTC
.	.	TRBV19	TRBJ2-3	CASMGGPTDTQYF	TGTGCCAGTATGGGGGGACCCACAGATACGCAGTATTTT
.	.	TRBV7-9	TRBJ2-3	CASSQWTRPTVGTDTQYF	TGTGCCAGCAGCCAATGGACAAGGCCTACAGTGGGCACAGATACGCAGTATTTT
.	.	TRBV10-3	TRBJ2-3	CAIRAGYEDTQYF	TGTGCCATCCGAGCTGGGTACGAGGATACGCAGTATTTT
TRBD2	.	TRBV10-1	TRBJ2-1	CASSEISGRGEQFF	TGCGCCAGCAGTGAAATCAGCGGGAGGGGTGAGCAGTTCTTC
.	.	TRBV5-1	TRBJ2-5	CASSLGGSEETQYF	TGCGCCAGCAGCTTGGGGGGGTCTGAGGAGACCCAGTACTTC
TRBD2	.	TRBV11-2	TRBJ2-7	CASSSGFFSGRSHEQYF	TGTGCCAGCAGCTCAGGATTTTTTAGCGGGAGGAGCCACGAGCAGTACTTC
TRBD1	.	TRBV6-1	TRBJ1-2	CASSVSRTGGGDGYTF	TGTGCCAGCAGTGTAAGTCGGACAGGTGGAGGGGATGGCTACACCTTC
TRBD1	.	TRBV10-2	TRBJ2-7	CASSRQGNEQYF	TGCGCCAGCAGTCGACAGGGGAACGAGCAGTACTTC
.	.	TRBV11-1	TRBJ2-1	CASSLGHILSYNEQFF	TGTGCCAGCAGCTTAGGGCACATCCTCTCCTACAATGAGCAGTTCTTC
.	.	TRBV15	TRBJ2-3	CATSPTPSTDTQYF	TGTGCCACCAGCCCCACACCCAGCACAGATACGCAGTATTTT
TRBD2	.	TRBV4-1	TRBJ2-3	CASSPRVAGAGTDTQYF	TGCGCCAGCAGCCCTCGGGTAGCGGGGGCTGGCACAGATACGCAGTATTTT
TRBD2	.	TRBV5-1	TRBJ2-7	CASSLNGEGPYEQYF	TGCGCCAGCAGCTTGAATGGGGAGGGGCCCTACGAGCAGTACTTC
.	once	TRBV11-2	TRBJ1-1	CASSKQANTEAFF	TGTGCCAGCAGTAAACAGGCGAACACTGAAGCTTTCTTT
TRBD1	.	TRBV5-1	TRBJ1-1	CASSLPGGNTEAFF	TGCGCCAGCAGCTTACCAGGGGGGAACACTGAAGCTTTCTTT
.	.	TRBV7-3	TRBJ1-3	CASSPNSGTGNTIYF	TGTGCCAGCAGCCCCAATTCCGGGACAGGAAACACCATATATTTT
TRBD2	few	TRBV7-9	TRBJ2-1	CASSLDSGRRNEQFF	TGTGCCAGCAGCTTAGACAGCGGGAGGAGGAATGAGCAGTTCTTC
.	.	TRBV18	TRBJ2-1	CASSPASAISYNEQFF	TGTGCCAGCTCACCGGCTAGCGCAATATCCTACAATGAGCAGTTCTTC
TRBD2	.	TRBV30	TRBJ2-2	CAWSVFGGSGELFF	TGTGCCTGGAGTGTATTCGGGGGGTCCGGGGAGCTGTTTTTT
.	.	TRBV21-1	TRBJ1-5	CASSKDRDSNQPQHF	TGTGCCAGCAGCAAAGACCGGGATAGCAATCAGCCCCAGCATTTT
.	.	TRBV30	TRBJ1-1	CACDRLSGTEAFF	TGTGCCTGCGACAGGTTATCTGGGACTGAAGCTTTCTTT
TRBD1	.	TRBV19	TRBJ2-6	CASSISGTGGAGANVLTF	TGTGCCAGTAGTATATCCGGGACAGGGGGCGCTGGGGCCAACGTCCTGACTTTC
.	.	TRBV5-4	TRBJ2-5	CASSLGMRETQYF	TGTGCCAGCAGCTTAGGCATGAGGGAGACCCAGTACTTC
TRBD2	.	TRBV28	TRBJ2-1	CASSLGGAYNEQFF	TGTGCCAGCAGTTTAGGGGGGGCCTACAATGAGCAGTTCTTC
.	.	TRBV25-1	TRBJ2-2	CASSDHRVVAGELFF	TGTGCCAGCAGTGATCACAGGGTTGTCGCCGGGGAGCTGTTTTTT